This T cell receptor (beta chain) was retrieved from a study of blood T cell repertoires in COVID-19. Study information: Acute and convalescent COVID-19 samples came from the United States, Italy and Spain. Sample material is recorded as cDNA or gDNA derived from T cells, B-cell-depleted T cells, or PBMCs.

In the study's own analysis: For nucleated cells, counts were estimated from reference gene primer amplification. The protocol was immunoSEQ multiplex PCR, while the TCRdb copy is restricted to in-frame clones and leaves out a portion. Clone size and V and J calls were adopted from that table, with D and trimming inferred from the DNA. The sample consists of under 45,000 clones, 85% of them appearing once. Germline CDR1 SGHTA, CDR2 FQGNSA. The CDR3 contains 13 residues. The V end was cut by 5 bases, the J end by 1 base, with 8 bases between. The chain links TRBV7-2 to TRBJ1-1; D remains ambiguous. Material for sequencing was peripheral blood. The source of this sequence is a man in his fifties or sixties with active COVID-19. The CDR3 loop is CASSPYRNTEAFF. CDR3 bases: TGTGCCAGCAGCCCGTACAGGAACACTGAAGCTTTCTTT.